Below, one T cell receptor (beta chain) is given with its context. Its antigen is as yet unknown. The record originates from a study of T cells after yellow fever vaccination. Whole-study context: Each low-cell-number fraction was prepared by means of SMART-Seq v4 Ultra Low Input.

Notes on the study in general: After the booster, over 95% of CD4 and 75% to 90% of CD8 primary-response clones were re-detected.

UMIs were added to TCR cDNA along with a universal primer site when it was made by 5'RACE template switching. TCRdb re-analysed the 5' RACE reads in MiXCR, keeping a single row per CDR3 protein. Found here are roughly 110,000 distinct CDR3 sequences, 7% to 8.5% of them singletons; the top ten hold about 25%. The sequences come from CD8+ T cells sorted from PBMCs, collected 45 days after the yellow fever booster vaccination. The clonotype was recovered from a man aged 25-40 years who received the YFV17D yellow fever vaccine.

The CDR3 reads CASSHLGLAGPDEQFF. CDR3 in DNA: TGCGCCAGCAGCCATCTCGGACTAGCGGGACCAGATGAGCAGTTCTTC. V and J are TRBV4-1 and TRBJ2-1; the match to TRBD2 covers 12 bases. Germline loops: CDR1 MGHRA, CDR2 YSYEKL. V lost 3 bases, J lost 8 bases, and 8 bases stayed unmatched. The CDR3 is made up of 16 amino acids.